This TCR beta chain was sequenced during a study of blood T cell repertoires in COVID-19 (dated by TCRdb to 2020 to 2021). Turning to the overall study: The collaborator samples originated in the United States, Italy and Spain and spanned the acute and convalescent phases of COVID-19. Samples were obtained from the ongoing ImmuneRACE study (first 160 participants) and from about 1,300 subjects provided by 6 global collaborators. The repertoires were released in a freely available public database intended as a resource for research on the immune response to SARS-CoV-2. Nearly every sample came with metadata listing a de-identified subject ID, COVID-19 status, age in years and sex. Where available, HLA class I and class II types were taken from metadata supplied by the sample provider and were not determined by assay-based typing. Subjects who had been exposed to COVID-19, were actively infected with it, or had recovered from it provided the deeply sampled blood TCRbeta repertoires that made up the dataset. The material from the prospective study consisted of cDNA or gDNA derived from T cells, B-cell-depleted T cells, or PBMCs.

Samples from volunteer blood donors who had recovered from COVID-19 were contributed by a second Seattle source. The collaborating institutions used their own protocols to collect whole blood in K2EDTA tubes. For TCRbeta analysis, collaborators shipped samples in one of three forms: frozen whole blood, isolated PBMCs, or DNA extracted from either of those sample types. TCRbeta CDR3 regions were amplified from genomic DNA by means of the immunoSEQ Assay, a bias-controlled multiplex PCR. The study's processing was this. The number of nucleated cells in each sample was estimated from the amplification of reference gene primers within the assay. Sequence reads were collapsed and filtered to measure the absolute abundance of every unique TCRbeta CDR3 rearrangement. For each sample, productive Simpson clonality was calculated by taking the square root of Simpson's diversity index across productive rearrangements. In TCRdb, the immuneACCESS table is reduced to in-frame sequences with V and J assigned. These tables do not hold every clone; where another copy was compared, an unresolved V gene accounts for under half, and the others remain unexplained. D and trimming come from the DNA, and the V and J calls and clone size come from that table. Here the sample has approximately 240,000 clones; approximately 80% occur a single time. The top ten hold about 1.5% of the sample.

A note on this clone: The clone's antigen remains unknown. Base qualities are missing; no much larger clone stands one base away.

The CDR3 spans 16 residues, from the cysteine through the phenylalanine. Only the CDR3 DNA is retained, 48 bases long and in frame from the first base. Ends trimmed: V by 4 bases, J by 0 bases; bases unmatched to a gene: 5. From a lookup of the germline V gene, CDR1 and CDR2 are MNHNS and SASEGT. Overall study outcomes, separate from this receptor: The quantity of clinical and demographic metadata differed by source and by participant and was supplied without curation.

Recombination linked TRBV6-1 to TRBJ1-3; 8 central nucleotides agree with TRBD1. Material: peripheral blood. The source is a woman aged 40 to 49 who had recovered from COVID-19. The CDR3 here reads CASSGWGTGSGNTIYF. The nucleotide sequence reads as follows: TGTGCCAGCAGTGGGTGGGGGACAGGCTCTGGAAACACCATATATTTT.